A single sample is the source of the 9 T cell receptor beta chains below, sequenced in a study of cytomegalovirus exposure and HLA in healthy donors. Both 60 Vbeta primers and 13 Jbeta primers went into the PCR. The assay was immunoSEQ multiplex PCR, and TCRdb's table has in-frame clones only and misses some. The table lists some 90,000 clones, more than 75% of them singletons. Sequencing was carried out using PBMCs. The source of these receptors is a man aged 25-45 years in good health and CMV-seropositive.

This clone was counted only a few times. V usage is TRBV7-8 and J usage is TRBJ2-5; TRBD2 matches at 7 bases. Germline V gives CDR1 SGHVS, CDR2 FQNEAQ. V dropped 4 bases and J dropped 2; count of bases not matched to a gene: 1. This CDR3 region has 13 residues. The CDR3 sequence: CASSSGLQETQYF. In DNA, the CDR3 is TGTGCCAGCAGCTCGGGACTACAAGAGACCCAGTACTTC. The complete variable domain, with remaining parts taken from reference TRBV7-8 and TRBJ2-5, reads GAGVSQSPRYKVAKRGQDVALRCDPISGHVSLFWYQQALGQGPEFLTYFQNEAQLDKSGLPSDRFFAERPEGSVSTLKIQRTQQEDSAVYLCASSSGLQETQYFGPGTRLLVL.

The chain couples TRBV25-1 to TRBJ2-1; TRBD2 agrees at 12 bases. CDR1 and CDR2 (germline): MGHDK, SYGVNS. The V gene end was trimmed by 2 bases and the J gene end by 6 bases; junction bases not matched to a gene: 2. The CDR3 consists of 15 residues. As DNA, the CDR3 is TGTGCCAGCAGTGAACTAGCGGGGGGGCGCAATGAGCAGTTCTTC. The encoded protein is CASSELAGGRNEQFF.

There are a few counts of this clone. The J gene is TRBJ2-7, the V gene TRBV30; 9 bases align to TRBD2. The CDR3 spans 15 residues. Germline V gene lookup returns CDR1 GTSNPN and CDR2 SVGIG (reference sequence). V lost 0 bases to trimming and J lost 4 bases; unmatched junction nucleotides: 7. The CDR3 here is CAWSVGRREGYEQYF. The CDR3 DNA reads TGTGCCTGGAGTGTCGGTCGGCGGGAGGGGTACGAGCAGTACTTC. The full variable domain, rest sourced from reference TRBV30 and TRBJ2-7, is SQTIHQWPATLVQPVGSPLSLECTVEGTSNPNLYWYRQAAGRGLQLLFYSVGIGQISSEVPQNLSASRPQDRQFILSSKKLLLSDSGFYLCAWSVGRREGYEQYFGPGTRLTVT.

The chain couples TRBV10-3 to TRBJ1-5; a weak D match, TRBD1 (5 bases). CDR1 is ENHRY and CDR2 is SYGVKD in the germline V gene. With 10 bases removed from V and 4 bases from J, the gap between germline ends came to 17 bases. This CDR3 has 14 residues. This CDR3 is CANWGGGSNQPQHF. As DNA, the CDR3 is TGTGCCAATTGGGGCGGGGGGTCGAATCAGCCCCAGCATTTT.

The rearrangement uses TRBV5-6 and TRBJ2-5; 10 bases agree with TRBD1. J gave up 5 bases and V 4 bases, and 8 bases lay outside the gene matches. This CDR3 is built from 15 residues. Germline assignment: CDR1 SGHDT and CDR2 YYEEEE. As DNA, the CDR3 is TGTGCCAGCAGCACAGGACAGGGGGTTGTTGAGACCCAGTACTTC. This sequence encodes CASSTGQGVVETQYF.

V is TRBV7-6 and J is TRBJ2-2; TRBD1 matches 9 bases. From germline, CDR1 is SGHVS and CDR2 FNYEAQ. J was trimmed by 1 base and V by 5 bases; bases with no gene match: 5. The CDR3 length is 16 residues. CDR3 sequence reads: CASSPRQGVNTGELFF. The CDR3 DNA follows: TGTGCCAGCAGCCCTAGACAGGGGGTGAACACCGGGGAGCTGTTTTTT.

The chain has TRBV19 and TRBJ2-2; tentatively, D is TRBD2 (6 bases). Trimming removed 7 bases at V and 7 bases at J, with 10 bases between. CDR3 length: 12 amino acids. Germline CDR1 reads LNHDA; CDR2 reads SQIVND (reference sequence). CDR3 coding DNA: TGTGCCAGTACTCCGGGGGTCGGGGAGCTGTTTTTT. It codes for CASTPGVGELFF.

V is TRBV6-6 and J is TRBJ1-1; D might be TRBD1 (6 bases). Looked up from germline, CDR1 is MNHNY and CDR2 is SVGAGI (reference sequence). The V end lost 5 bases, the J end lost 4 bases, and 17 bases lay between the germline ends. The CDR3 sequence is 15 residues long. CDR3 residues: CASSPIQGGGTEAFF. Written as DNA, the CDR3 is TGTGCCAGCAGTCCTATACAGGGTGGGGGCACTGAAGCTTTCTTT.

This chain uses TRBV4-3 with TRBJ2-7, with D possibly being TRBD2 (6 bases). Germline CDR1 LGHNA, CDR2 YSLEER. Trimming took off 0 bases at V and 1 base at J, with 13 bases between the two ends. This CDR3 is 16 amino acids long. CDR3 protein: CASSQEEGAGSYEQYF. The DNA for the CDR3 is TGCGCCAGCAGCCAAGAGGAGGGTGCGGGGTCCTACGAGCAGTACTTC.